The 14 T cell receptor beta chains below all came from one sample that was sequenced in a study of shared clonotypes between healthy human individuals. Sequenced by immunoSEQ multiplex PCR; TCRdb stores in-frame clones only, minus some. The sample carries roughly 1,000,000 clones, more than 75% recorded once. The sample comprised memory CD4+ T cells from PBMCs. Subset here: CD45RA-negative fraction. These receptors all stem from a man aged 18 to 29 in good health. Some clones in this sample may be carry-over from other donors' samples.

The chain employs TRBV5-1 and TRBJ2-7; D perhaps matches TRBD1 (6 bases). Trimming removed 7 bases at V and 3 bases at J, with 23 bases between. Germline CDR1 SGHRS, CDR2 YFSETQ. This CDR3 spans 16 amino acids. The chain's CDR3 is CASSPQGITGSYEQYF. CDR3 bases: TGCGCCAGCTCCCCCCAGGGGATAACGGGAAGCTACGAGCAGTACTTC. Combining the CDR3 with reference TRBV5-1 and TRBJ2-7 gives the whole variable domain KAGVTQTPRYLIKTRGQQVTLSCSPISGHRSVSWYQQTPGQGLQFLFEYFSETQRNKGNFPGRFSGRQFSNSRSEMNVSTLELGDSALYLCASSPQGITGSYEQYFGPGTRLTVT.

The chain carries TRBV4-1 and TRBJ1-2; D is uncertain. The CDR3 runs 15 residues. Germline lookup yields CDR1 MGHRA and CDR2 YSYEKL. The V and J ends lost 1 base and 5 bases respectively, with 14 bases between them. CDR3 protein: CASSQGDRPLYGYTF. CDR3 DNA sequence: TGCGCCAGCAGCCAAGGTGACCGACCCCTTTATGGCTACACCTTC.

This clone was observed a handful of times. The genes are TRBV27 and TRBJ2-1; D gene ambiguous. V was trimmed by 3 bases and J by 12 bases, leaving 15 bases between them. Germline assignment: CDR1 MNHEY and CDR2 SMNVEV (reference sequence). This CDR3 is 13 amino acids long. CDR3 coding DNA: TGTGCCAGCAGTTTTAGGCTAGTCCCAGTGCAGTTCTTC. It specifies CASSFRLVPVQFF.

This clone was picked up one time. The chain carries TRBV2 and TRBJ1-2; no clear D gene. The CDR3 has 13 residues. CDR1 SNHLY and CDR2 FYNNEI come from the germline V gene. Trimming left V 5 bases short and J 14 bases short, with 21 bases between. The DNA of the CDR3 is TGTGCCAGCAGTACAACCAGTTGGGAGGAAAGAACCTTC. Amino acids: CASSTTSWEERTF.

This chain connects TRBV5-1 to TRBJ2-4, with D possibly being TRBD2 (6 bases). Looked up from germline, CDR1 is SGHRS and CDR2 is YFSETQ. The CDR3 is 15 amino acids. V was shortened by 4 bases and J by 6 bases, with 17 bases between the two germline ends. The CDR3 DNA sequence: TGCGCCAGCAGCCCGCTCTCGAATAGCGGAAACATTCAGTACTTC. Encoded protein: CASSPLSNSGNIQYF.

This chain connects TRBV28 to TRBJ1-1; D unresolved. CDR1 and CDR2 from the germline V gene are MDHEN and SYDVKM. The CDR3 has 11 residues. Trimming took 6 bases from V and 11 from J, leaving 13 bases between them. CDR3 amino acids: CASSSGFLAFF. The CDR3 DNA is TGTGCCAGCAGCTCGGGATTTCTGGCTTTCTTT.

The genes are TRBV10-3 and TRBJ2-5; 9 positions match TRBD1. Germline CDR1 is ENHRY and CDR2 is SYGVKD. This CDR3 has 15 residues. V lost 6 bases, J lost 4 bases, and 9 bases stayed unmatched. CDR3 amino acids: CAISITGGFSETQYF. The CDR3 nucleotides are TGTGCCATCAGCATTACAGGGGGCTTTTCAGAGACCCAGTACTTC.

The table lists this clone with a few counts. Other DNA variants within this sample encode the same CDR3. The chain carries TRBV7-2 and TRBJ2-3; D gene uncertain. The ends were cut back, 5 bases at V and 2 bases at J, with 5 bases in the middle. In germline, CDR1 is SGHTA, CDR2 FQGNSA. This CDR3 is built from 12 residues. This CDR3 is CASSPYTDTQYF. The CDR3 nucleotides read TGTGCCAGCAGCCCTTACACAGATACGCAGTATTTT.

V gene TRBV7-2 combines with J gene TRBJ2-5; D is uncertain. V was trimmed by 5 bases and J by 5 bases, leaving 9 bases between them. The CDR3 totals 12 residues. Looked up from germline, CDR1 is SGHTA and CDR2 is FQGNSA. The CDR3 coding sequence is TGTGCCAGCAGCCGTGCGGCGGAGACCCAGTACTTC. Its translation is CASSRAAETQYF. Complete variable domain (other parts from reference TRBV7-2 and TRBJ2-5): GAGVSQSPSNKVTEKGKDVELRCDPISGHTALYWYRQSLGQGLEFLIYFQGNSAPDKSGLPSDRFSAERTGGSVSTLTIQRTQQEDSAVYLCASSRAAETQYFGPGTRLLVL.

This clone was seen ten or more times. The sample has other DNA sequences that encode this CDR3 too. The V and J genes are TRBV7-2 and TRBJ2-3; D not resolved. V was pared by 6 bases and J by 0 bases, with 13 bases between. Germline assignment: CDR1 SGHTA and CDR2 FQGNSA. CDR3 size: 15 residues. CDR3 nucleotides: TGTGCCAGCAGACCACCCTCTACCAGCACAGATACGCAGTATTTT. Amino acids: CASRPPSTSTDTQYF.

As for this clone: Within the sample, other DNA sequences also encode this same CDR3. CDR3 residues: CAWSVRGTEAFF. As DNA, the CDR3 is TGTGCCTGGAGTGTACGCGGGACTGAAGCTTTCTTT. The chain has TRBV30 and TRBJ1-1; D is ambiguous. Germline V gene sequence: CDR1 GTSNPN, CDR2 SVGIG (reference sequence). The germline V and J ends were trimmed by 0 bases and 5 bases, with 7 bases remaining between them. The CDR3 has 12 residues.

V usage is TRBV4-1 and J usage is TRBJ2-2, with TRBD2 as a possible D gene (5 bases). The CDR3 is 15 amino acids. Germline CDR1 reads MGHRA; CDR2 reads YSYEKL. V lost 1 base and J lost 6, with 12 bases in between. The CDR3 DNA is TGCGCCAGCAGCCAAGTCGGACTCCCGGCCGGGGAGCTGTTTTTT. Its translation is CASSQVGLPAGELFF.

Note on this clone: The same CDR3 arises from other DNA sequences in this sample as well. V usage is TRBV7-9 and J usage is TRBJ2-7, with 9 nucleotides matching TRBD1. The V gene end was trimmed by 0 bases and the J gene end by 3 bases; junction bases not matched to a gene: 3. The CDR3 has 15 residues. Germline assignment: CDR1 SEHNR and CDR2 FQNEAQ (reference sequence). The CDR3 sequence: CASSLAGTGHYEQYF. The CDR3 region has the DNA TGTGCCAGCAGCTTAGCCGGGACAGGGCACTACGAGCAGTACTTC.

The chain employs TRBV28 and TRBJ1-4; 12 bases line up with TRBD1. The CDR3 spans 18 residues. CDR1 and CDR2 (germline): MDHEN, SYDVKM. The V segment lost 6 bases and the J segment 8 bases; nucleotides outside the gene matches: 16. In DNA, the CDR3 is TGTGCCAGCAGATTCTCCGGGACAGGGGGCGCCGCTGGGGAAAAACTGTTTTTT. Encoded protein: CASRFSGTGGAAGEKLFF. The full variable domain, rest sourced from reference TRBV28 and TRBJ1-4, is DVKVTQSSRYLVKRTGEKVFLECVQDMDHENMFWYRQDPGLGLRLIYFSYDVKMKEKGDIPEGYSVSREKKERFSLILESASTNQTSMYLCASRFSGTGGAAGEKLFFGSGTQLSVL.